This T cell receptor beta chain was identified in a study of blood T cell repertoires in COVID-19. Study details: Italy, Spain and the United States were the sources of the convalescent and acute COVID-19 samples. Sources were T cells, B-cell-depleted T cells, or PBMCs; the material itself was cDNA or gDNA.

The table came from immunoSEQ multiplex PCR; TCRdb's copy has only in-frame clones and leaves some out. This repertoire shows about 320,000 clones, roughly nine tenths found once; its top ten account for about 6%. V lost 5 bases, J lost 0 bases, and 15 bases lay in between. The germline V gene has CDR1 SGHRS and CDR2 YFSETQ. There are 15 residues in the CDR3. The sequenced sample consisted of peripheral blood. This rearrangement joins TRBV5-1 to TRBJ2-7; D possibly corresponds to TRBD2 (6 bases). This receptor was taken from a man between 18 and 29 years old who had recovered from COVID-19. The CDR3 nucleotides are TGCGCCAGCAGGACCGGGGGAGAGGACTCCTACGAGCAGTACTTC. The encoded protein is CASRTGGEDSYEQYF.